This T cell receptor beta chain was profiled in a study of T cell responses to AZD1222 COVID-19 vaccine. The protocol was immunoSEQ multiplex PCR, while the TCRdb copy is restricted to in-frame clones and leaves out a portion. The profile covers approximately 150,000 clones, with roughly 89% appearing a single time and 5% taken by the ten largest. Whole-study results and caveats: Mapped onto spike, vaccine-associated CD4 TCRs spanned it and were dominant at 160-218 and 743-854. Baseline seropositivity characterized only six AZD1222 recipients. Repertoires were collected only later (after the peak T cell response had occurred). Spike-specific TCR breadth and depth both grew after two AZD1222 doses.

For this clone: Its antigen is unidentified.

Between the trimmed V and J ends, which lost 10 bases and 7 bases, there was a span of 20 bases. Germline CDR1 LNHDA, CDR2 SQIVND (reference sequence). This CDR3 is 13 amino acids long. The TCR sequence derives from an adult in good health. Sequences were derived from peripheral blood, sampled on day 0 of AZD1222 vaccination. J is TRBJ2-7 and V is TRBV19, with D possibly TRBD2 on 5 matching bases. The CDR3 bases are TGTGCCACACATCCAGGAGGATCTCTAGAGCAGTACTTC. As protein: CATHPGGSLEQYF.